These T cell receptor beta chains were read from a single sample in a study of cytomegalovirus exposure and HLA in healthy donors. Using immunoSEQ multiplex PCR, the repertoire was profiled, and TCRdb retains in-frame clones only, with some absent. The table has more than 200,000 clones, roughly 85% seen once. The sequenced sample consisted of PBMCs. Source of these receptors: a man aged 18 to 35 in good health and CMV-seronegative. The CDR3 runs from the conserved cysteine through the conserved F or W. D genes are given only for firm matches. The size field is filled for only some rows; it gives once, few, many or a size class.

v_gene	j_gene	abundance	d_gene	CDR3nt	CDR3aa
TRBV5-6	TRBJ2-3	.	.	TGTGCCAGCAGTTCCCTCACCGGGGGCACAGATACGCAGTATTTT	CASSSLTGGTDTQYF
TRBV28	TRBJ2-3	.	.	TGTGCCAGCAGTTTACCCCCCTTAGATCCTTATACGCAGTATTTT	CASSLPPLDPYTQYF
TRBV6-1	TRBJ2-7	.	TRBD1	TGTGCCAGCAGGTTCGGGACAGGACGCTACGAGCAGTACTTC	CASRFGTGRYEQYF
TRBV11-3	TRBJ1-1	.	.	TGTGCCAGCAGCCTCCAGGAGAACACTGAAGCTTTCTTT	CASSLQENTEAFF
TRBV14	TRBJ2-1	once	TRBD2	TGTGCCAGCAGCCCCGAGTGGGCGGGGGGGCCCTACAATGAGCAGTTCTTC	CASSPEWAGGPYNEQFF
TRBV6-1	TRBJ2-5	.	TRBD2	TGTGCCAGCAGTGATGCCCTCTTCGCGGGAGCGGGGGGGGGAGAGACCCAGTACTTC	CASSDALFAGAGGGETQYF
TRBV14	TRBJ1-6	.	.	TGTGCCAGCAGCCAAGCAGGGGATTCACCCCTCCACTTT	CASSQAGDSPLHF
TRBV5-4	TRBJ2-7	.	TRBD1	TGTGCCAGCAGCTTTCAGGGGGCGGACCACGAGCAGTACTTC	CASSFQGADHEQYF
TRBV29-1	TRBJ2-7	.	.	TGCAGCGTTGACGGCCCTCGGGACGAGCAGTACTTC	CSVDGPRDEQYF
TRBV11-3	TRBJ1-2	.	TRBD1	TGTGCCAGCAGCGGTACCTCGGGACAGGTCGCGCGAGGCTACACCTTC	CASSGTSGQVARGYTF
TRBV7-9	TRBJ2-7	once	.	TGTGCCAGCAGCTTGGGTTACAGGTCATACGAGCAGTACTTC	CASSLGYRSYEQYF
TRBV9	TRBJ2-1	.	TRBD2	TGTGCCAGCAGCGTAGGTTTACTAGCGGGGGACAATGAGCAGTTCTTC	CASSVGLLAGDNEQFF
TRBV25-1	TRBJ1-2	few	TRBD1	TGTGCCAGCAGTCCTCATGGGACAGTTTTCTCCACCTTC	CASSPHGTVFSTF
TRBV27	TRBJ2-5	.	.	TGTGCCAGCAGTTTAACGTGGGGGGTGACCCAGTACTTC	CASSLTWGVTQYF
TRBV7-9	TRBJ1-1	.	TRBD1	TGTGCCAGCAGCATACGACAGGGACGGAACACTGAAGCTTTCTTT	CASSIRQGRNTEAFF
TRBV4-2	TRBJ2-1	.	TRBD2	TGTGCCAGCAGCCCAACTAGCGGAGCCTACAATGAGCAGTTCTTC	CASSPTSGAYNEQFF
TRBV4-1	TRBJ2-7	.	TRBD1	TGCGCCAGCAGCCCAGAAGGACAGGGGGCTTTTTCCTACGAGCAGTACTTC	CASSPEGQGAFSYEQYF
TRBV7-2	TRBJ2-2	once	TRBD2	TGTGCCAGCAGAAGTGGACTAGCGGGAGGGCCCGGCACCGGGGAGCTGTTTTTT	CASRSGLAGGPGTGELFF
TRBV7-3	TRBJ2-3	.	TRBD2	TGTGCCAGCAGCTCCTTCACTAGCGGGGGCACAGATACGCAGTATTTT	CASSSFTSGGTDTQYF
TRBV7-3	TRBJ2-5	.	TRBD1	TGTGCCAGCAGCTTCAGGGGGCAAGAGACCCAGTACTTC	CASSFRGQETQYF
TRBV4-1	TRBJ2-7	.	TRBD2	TGCGCCAGCAGCCACGGACTAGGGAAGGGCGAGCAGTACTTC	CASSHGLGKGEQYF
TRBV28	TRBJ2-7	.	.	TGTGCCAGCAGCTATAGCTCCTACGAGCAGTACTTC	CASSYSSYEQYF
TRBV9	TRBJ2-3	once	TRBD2	TGTGCCAGCAGCGTAGTGCCTAGCGGGGGGGCCGGGGGAGATACGCAGTATTTT	CASSVVPSGGAGGDTQYF
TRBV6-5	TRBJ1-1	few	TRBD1	TGTGCCAGCAGTTACGTCACAGGGGGCACTGAAGCTTTCTTT	CASSYVTGGTEAFF
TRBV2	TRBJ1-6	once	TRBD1	TGTGCCAGCATCTCAGCGGGGGACAGTAATTCACCCCTCCACTTT	CASISAGDSNSPLHF
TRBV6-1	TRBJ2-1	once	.	TGTGCCAGCAGTGTAGCGGACAGCTCCTACAATGAGCAGTTCTTC	CASSVADSSYNEQFF
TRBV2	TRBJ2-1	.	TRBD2	TGTGCCAGCAGTGCCTACCCAGGCGGGGGGCCCCCTGAGCAGTTCTTC	CASSAYPGGGPPEQFF
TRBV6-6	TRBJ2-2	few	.	TGTGCCAGCAGCTCCGGAGAAGTGGCGAACACCGGGGAGCTGTTTTTT	CASSSGEVANTGELFF
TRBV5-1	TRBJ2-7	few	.	TGCGCCAGCAGCTTGGGGTGGGGGGACCCCCACGAGCAGTACTTC	CASSLGWGDPHEQYF
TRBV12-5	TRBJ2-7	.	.	TGTGCTAGTGGTTCCAACAGGGTCCCCTACGGGCAGTACTTC	CASGSNRVPYGQYF
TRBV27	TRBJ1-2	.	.	TGTGCCAGCAGATTCGACAGTCACGTCTATGGCTACACCTTC	CASRFDSHVYGYTF
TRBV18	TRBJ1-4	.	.	TGTGCCAGCTCACCACCCTCAACTAATGAAAAACTGTTTTTT	CASSPPSTNEKLFF
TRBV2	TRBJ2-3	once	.	TGTGCCAGCAGTGATCGTCCAGTCCTAGGCACAGATACGCAGTATTTT	CASSDRPVLGTDTQYF
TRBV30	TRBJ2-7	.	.	TGTGCCTGGAGTGTAACTAGCTACGAGCAGTACTTC	CAWSVTSYEQYF
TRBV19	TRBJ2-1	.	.	TGTGCCAGGCCCTTCACTCTCGGCGGGGCTATCTACAATGAGCAGTTCTTC	CARPFTLGGAIYNEQFF
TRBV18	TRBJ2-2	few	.	TGTGCCAGCTCACCTGTTCAGGGGCCTAACACCGGGGAGCTGTTTTTT	CASSPVQGPNTGELFF
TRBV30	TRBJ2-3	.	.	TGTGCCTGGAAACAGGGTTTTGCAGATACGCAGTATTTT	CAWKQGFADTQYF
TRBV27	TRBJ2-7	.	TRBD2	TGTGCCAGCAGTACCCCGAGTAGCGGGCAGACCTACGAGCAGTACTTC	CASSTPSSGQTYEQYF
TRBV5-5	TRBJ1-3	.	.	TGTGCCAGCAGCTTCCTCGGGGGCTCTGGAAACACCATATATTTT	CASSFLGGSGNTIYF